This TCR beta chain was recorded in a study of T cells expressing NK-cell markers. Background on the study: Sorted CD3+CD56+NKG2C+, CD3+CD56+NKG2C- and CD3+CD56-NKG2C+ T-cell subsets were beta-chain profiled. Findings and caveats of the study: In more than five donors, dominant CD3+CD56+NKG2C+ clones formed roughly 1.0-8% of CD8+ cells. It was still unclear whether expanded NKG2C+ T cell clones were HCMV specific.

Production of TCR beta cDNA relied on 5'RACE template switching with UMIs. From the 5' RACE reads, TCRdb lists one entry per CDR3 protein and no DNA. The listing contains roughly 280,000 distinct CDR3 sequences. The V gene's germline CDR1 is SGHVS and CDR2 FNYEAQ. The length of the CDR3 is 15 residues. With regard to this clonotype: Its matching antigen is unknown.

The sample comprised blood T cells: a sorted CD56 or NKG2C T cell subset, CD4+ or CD8+ T cells, or bulk PBMC T cells (not recorded which). This chain uses TRBV7-6 with TRBJ2-5; as DNA is missing, the TRBD1 call by TCRdb cannot be tested. This TCR derives from a man between 18 and 29 years old in good health. CDR3 in amino acids: CASSSTGQPQETQYF.